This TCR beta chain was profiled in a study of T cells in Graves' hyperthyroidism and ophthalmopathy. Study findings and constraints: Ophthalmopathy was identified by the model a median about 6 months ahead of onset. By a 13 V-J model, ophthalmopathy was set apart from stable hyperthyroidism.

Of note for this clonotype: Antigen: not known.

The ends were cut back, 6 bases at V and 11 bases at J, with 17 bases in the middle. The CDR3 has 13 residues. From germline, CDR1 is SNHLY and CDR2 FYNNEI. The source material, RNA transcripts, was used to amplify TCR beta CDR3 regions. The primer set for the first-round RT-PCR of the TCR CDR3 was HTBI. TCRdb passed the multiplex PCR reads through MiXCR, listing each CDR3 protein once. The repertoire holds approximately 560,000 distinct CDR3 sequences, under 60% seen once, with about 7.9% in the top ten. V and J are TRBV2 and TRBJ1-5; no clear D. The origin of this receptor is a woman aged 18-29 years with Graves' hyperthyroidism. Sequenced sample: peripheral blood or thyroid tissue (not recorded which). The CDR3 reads CASRSGISWSQHF. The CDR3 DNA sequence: TGTGCCAGCAGGAGTGGAATCAGTTGGTCCCAGCATTTT.